One and the same sample provided the 21 T cell receptor beta chains below, sequenced in a study of blood T cell repertoires in COVID-19. Profiling relied on immunoSEQ multiplex PCR, and the TCRdb table lists in-frame clones only, not all of them. This repertoire shows some 80,000 clones, 70% to 80% found once; its top ten account for approximately 5%. The material sequenced was peripheral blood. The receptors were sampled from an elderly woman with active or convalescent COVID-19.

Here the CDR3 reads CASRIGGYEQYF. The DNA for the CDR3 is TGTGCCAGCAGAATTGGAGGATACGAGCAGTACTTC. The V gene is TRBV28, the J gene TRBJ2-7, with a possible D match to TRBD2 (5 bases). The CDR3 contains 12 residues. Per germline, CDR1 MDHEN and CDR2 SYDVKM. Trimming took off 6 bases at V and 4 bases at J, with 10 bases between the two ends.

CDR3 sequence reads: CASSLAYRENEQFF. CDR3 in DNA: TGTGCCAGCAGCTTAGCCTACAGGGAAAATGAGCAGTTCTTC. V is TRBV7-2 and J is TRBJ2-1; perhaps TRBD1 as D (6 bases). Germline V CDR1 and CDR2: SGHTA, FQGNSA. V lost 0 bases and J lost 7, with 10 bases in between. The CDR3 has 14 residues.

The gene calls are TRBV28 and TRBJ1-5, with D hard to call. In germline, CDR1 is MDHEN, CDR2 SYDVKM. V gave up 5 bases and J gave up 0 bases, with 11 bases separating them. The CDR3 totals 15 residues. This chain's CDR3 is CASSPTSSSNQPQHF. CDR3 DNA: TGTGCCAGCAGTCCCACGAGTAGTAGCAATCAGCCCCAGCATTTT.

The chain couples TRBV27 to TRBJ2-7; D unresolved. The CDR3 is 13 residues long. Deletions cut 4 bases from V and 3 bases from J, with 10 bases between. CDR1 and CDR2 from the germline V gene are MNHEY and SMNVEV (reference sequence). DNA for the CDR3: TGTGCCAGCAGTTATAGCTTGGGCTACGAGCAGTACTTC. Translation: CASSYSLGYEQYF.

The rearrangement uses TRBV3-1 (or the pseudogene TRBV3-2) and TRBJ2-3, with D perhaps TRBD2 (6 bases). This CDR3 has 18 amino acids. Germline assignment: CDR1 LGHDT and CDR2 YNNKEL (reference sequence). V gave up 1 base and J gave up 0 bases, with 17 bases separating them. CDR3 coding DNA: TGTGCCAGCAGCCAAGTTCCGTTGCGGGGCCCTAGCACAGATACGCAGTATTTT. It is translated as CASSQVPLRGPSTDTQYF.

J is TRBJ1-6 and V is TRBV27, with a possible D match to TRBD1 (5 bases). The V gene lost 3 bases and the J gene lost 7 bases, with 7 bases spanning the gap. Germline V gene lookup returns CDR1 MNHEY and CDR2 SMNVEV (reference sequence). CDR3 length: 13 amino acids. The DNA for the CDR3 is TGTGCCAGCAGTTTTCGGGGGAATTCACCCCTCCACTTT. It codes for CASSFRGNSPLHF.

V gene TRBV4-3 combines with J gene TRBJ2-7, with 8 bases that match TRBD1. The CDR3 length is 14 residues. Germline CDR1 is LGHNA and CDR2 is YSLEER. V shed 3 bases, J shed 5 bases, and the junction held 6 bases outside the gene matches. This CDR3 is CASSHRQGSHEQYF. For the CDR3, the DNA is TGCGCCAGCAGCCACCGACAGGGGAGCCACGAGCAGTACTTC.

The chain carries TRBV3-1 (or the pseudogene TRBV3-2) and TRBJ1-2; 9 bases are shared with TRBD1. The V segment lost 3 bases and the J segment 7 bases; nucleotides outside the gene matches: 9. The CDR3 runs 15 residues. The germline CDR1 and CDR2 sequences are LGHDT and YNNKEL (reference sequence). The chain's CDR3 is CASSHRDRAWGGYTF. The CDR3 DNA follows: TGTGCCAGCAGCCACCGGGACAGGGCCTGGGGTGGCTACACCTTC.

The chain carries TRBV7-2 and TRBJ2-1; possibly TRBD2 for D (6 bases). The germline V and J ends were trimmed by 6 bases and 7 bases, with 31 bases remaining between them. Germline V gene sequence: CDR1 SGHTA, CDR2 FQGNSA. CDR3 length: 19 residues. The DNA of the CDR3 is TGTGCCAGCAGTCGGGGAGGTTCCTTCCGGGGAACGGGTGTGAATGAGCAGTTCTTC. It yields the protein CASSRGGSFRGTGVNEQFF.

The chain recombines TRBV5-4 with TRBJ2-5; possible D gene TRBD1, 6 bases. The CDR3 is 14 residues long. From germline, CDR1 is SGHNT and CDR2 YYREEE (reference sequence). Trimming removed 0 bases at V and 4 bases at J, with 10 bases between. The DNA of the CDR3 is TGTGCCAGCAGCTTGGGATGGGACATAGAGACCCAGTACTTC. Amino acids: CASSLGWDIETQYF.

This chain links TRBV9 with TRBJ2-7, with TRBD2 identical over 7 bases. Germline CDR1 and CDR2: SGDLS and YYNGEE. The V and J ends lost 3 bases and 1 base, in that order; junction bases with no gene match: 4. The CDR3 loop spans 14 amino acids. The DNA of the CDR3 is TGTGCCAGCAGCGGGCTGGGGGGGTCCTACGAGCAGTACTTC. Translating gives CASSGLGGSYEQYF.

This chain joins TRBV28 and TRBJ2-7, with D unclear. This CDR3 has 14 residues. V dropped 4 bases and J dropped 5 bases, with 15 bases sitting between them. Germline V CDR1 and CDR2: MDHEN, SYDVKM. The CDR3 nucleotides read TGTGCCAGCAGTTACGGGTCCACGGCCGACGAGCAGTACTTC. Translated, it gives CASSYGSTADEQYF.

The chain is built from TRBV14 and TRBJ2-2; D call uncertain. Trimming took off 3 bases at V and 3 bases at J, with 14 bases between the two ends. Germline V gene data show CDR1 as SGHDN and CDR2 as FVKESK. The CDR3 spans 16 residues. The CDR3 DNA reads TGTGCCAGCAGCCACTTTGTCCACACCCACACCGGGGAGCTGTTTTTT. The encoded protein is CASSHFVHTHTGELFF.

The chain recombines TRBV18 with TRBJ2-2, with 13 nucleotides matching TRBD2. V was clipped by 3 bases and J by 2 bases; unmatched bases: 9. From germline, CDR1 is KGHSH and CDR2 LQKENI. The length of the CDR3 is 19 residues. CDR3 amino acids: CASSPTLGTSGTNTGELFF. The CDR3 DNA sequence: TGTGCCAGCTCACCCACGCTGGGGACTAGCGGGACCAACACCGGGGAGCTGTTTTTT.

The V gene is TRBV7-9, the J gene TRBJ1-2; D not certain. CDR1 is SEHNR, CDR2 FQNEAQ, per germline (reference sequence). The CDR3 covers 16 residues. V lost 4 bases to trimming and J lost 8 bases, with 23 bases between them. CDR3 sequence reads: CASSWNRLRGAAGYTF. The CDR3, as DNA: TGTGCCAGCAGCTGGAATCGGTTGCGGGGAGCGGCCGGCTACACCTTC.

Here the CDR3 reads CASSQFTGDEQFF. CDR3 bases: TGTGCCAGCTCACAGTTCACAGGAGACGAGCAGTTCTTC. The chain joins TRBV18 to TRBJ2-1; possible D gene TRBD1, 5 bases. The CDR3 totals 13 residues. Trimming removed 4 bases at V and 10 bases at J, with 14 bases between. Germline CDR1 KGHSH, CDR2 LQKENI.

The V and J genes are TRBV27 and TRBJ1-5, with TRBD1 as a possible D gene (5 bases). The CDR3 totals 16 residues. Trimming cost V 2 bases and J 6 bases, with 17 bases left between them. The germline CDR1 and CDR2 sequences are MNHEY and SMNVEV (reference sequence). CDR3 region: CASSLVGGGGIQPQHF. For the CDR3, the DNA is TGTGCCAGCAGTTTAGTTGGGGGGGGAGGTATTCAGCCCCAGCATTTT.

The rearrangement links TRBV30 to TRBJ1-4; a weak D match, TRBD1 (5 bases). Germline values: CDR1 GTSNPN, CDR2 SVGIG (reference sequence). V was pared by 0 bases and J by 5 bases, with 13 bases between. The CDR3 loop spans 15 amino acids. The CDR3 protein is CAWSVPLAGNEKLFF. For the CDR3, the DNA is TGTGCCTGGAGTGTACCACTTGCAGGGAATGAAAAACTGTTTTTT.

The V gene is TRBV7-2, the J gene TRBJ1-1, with D perhaps TRBD1 (6 bases). The V and J ends lost 4 bases and 1 base respectively, with 7 bases between them. Germline values: CDR1 SGHTA, CDR2 FQGNSA. The CDR3 has 13 residues. The CDR3 region is CASSWDKNTEAFF. The CDR3 region has the DNA TGTGCCAGCAGCTGGGACAAGAACACTGAAGCTTTCTTT.

V usage is TRBV19 and J usage is TRBJ2-3; TRBD2 agrees at 9 bases. The CDR3 is made up of 17 amino acids. Germline V CDR1 and CDR2: LNHDA, SQIVND (reference sequence). V gave up 3 bases and J gave up 4 bases; unmatched junction bases: 11. The CDR3 is CASSILPSGDSADTQYF. The CDR3 DNA sequence: TGTGCCAGTAGTATTCTGCCTAGCGGGGATTCTGCAGATACGCAGTATTTT.

This clone was counted ten times or more. This chain uses TRBV4-1 with TRBJ1-1; tentative D call: TRBD1 (6 bases). The CDR3 covers 14 residues. The germline V gene has CDR1 MGHRA and CDR2 YSYEKL. V lost 0 bases and J lost 3, with 8 bases in between. CDR3 loop: CASSQDTGYTEAFF. The CDR3, as DNA: TGCGCCAGCAGCCAAGATACAGGGTACACTGAAGCTTTCTTT.